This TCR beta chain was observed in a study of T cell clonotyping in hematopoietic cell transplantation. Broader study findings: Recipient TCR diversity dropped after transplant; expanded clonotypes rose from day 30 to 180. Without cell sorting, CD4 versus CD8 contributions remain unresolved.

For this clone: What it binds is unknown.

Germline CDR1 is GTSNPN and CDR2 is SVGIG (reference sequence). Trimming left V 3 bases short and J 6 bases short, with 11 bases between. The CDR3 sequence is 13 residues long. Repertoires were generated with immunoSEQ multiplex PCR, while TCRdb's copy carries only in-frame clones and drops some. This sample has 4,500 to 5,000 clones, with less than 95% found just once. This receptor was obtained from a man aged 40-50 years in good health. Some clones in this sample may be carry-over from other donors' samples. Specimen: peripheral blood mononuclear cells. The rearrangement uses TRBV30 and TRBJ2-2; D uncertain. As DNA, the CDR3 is TGTGCCTGGAGGGGCCGCTACCCCGGGGAGCTGTTTTTT. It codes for CAWRGRYPGELFF.